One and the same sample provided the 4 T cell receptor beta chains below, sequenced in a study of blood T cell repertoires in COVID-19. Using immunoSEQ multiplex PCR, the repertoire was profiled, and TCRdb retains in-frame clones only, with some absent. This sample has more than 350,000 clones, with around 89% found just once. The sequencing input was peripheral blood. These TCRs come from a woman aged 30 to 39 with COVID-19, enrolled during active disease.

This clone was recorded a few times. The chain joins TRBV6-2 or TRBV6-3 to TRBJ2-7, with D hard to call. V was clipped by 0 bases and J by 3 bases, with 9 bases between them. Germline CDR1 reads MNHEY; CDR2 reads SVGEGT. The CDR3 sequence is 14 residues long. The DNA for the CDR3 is TGTGCCAGCAGTTACTCGAGGTCCGACTACGAGCAGTACTTC. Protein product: CASSYSRSDYEQYF.

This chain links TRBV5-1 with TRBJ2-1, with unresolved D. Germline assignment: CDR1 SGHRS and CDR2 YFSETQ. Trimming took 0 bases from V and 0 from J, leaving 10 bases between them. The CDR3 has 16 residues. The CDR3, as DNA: TGCGCCAGCAGCTTGGGGGCCGGTCGCTCCTACAATGAGCAGTTCTTC. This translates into CASSLGAGRSYNEQFF. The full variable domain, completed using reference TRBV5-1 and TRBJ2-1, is KAGVTQTPRYLIKTRGQQVTLSCSPISGHRSVSWYQQTPGQGLQFLFEYFSETQRNKGNFPGRFSGRQFSNSRSEMNVSTLELGDSALYLCASSLGAGRSYNEQFFGPGTRLTVL.

CDR3 DNA: TGTGCCAGCAGCTCCGGCGGCCAAGAGACCCAGTACTTC. Translation: CASSSGGQETQYF. V usage is TRBV7-9 and J usage is TRBJ2-5; D not certain. The CDR3 is 13 amino acids. Trimming took 4 bases from V and 1 from J, leaving 7 bases between them. Germline CDR1 and CDR2: SEHNR and FQNEAQ (reference sequence).

The CDR3 DNA is TGTGCCAGCAGGAAGACTGGAGCCGGCTCTGGAAACACCATATATTTT. Translation: CASRKTGAGSGNTIYF. The chain couples TRBV27 to TRBJ1-3, with D hard to call. This CDR3 comprises 16 residues. Germline CDR1 and CDR2: MNHEY and SMNVEV (reference sequence). Trimming took 6 bases from V and 0 from J, leaving 15 bases between them.